This T cell receptor (beta chain) was sequenced during a study of cytomegalovirus exposure and HLA in healthy donors. Use of 60 Vbeta and 13 Jbeta primers characterized the PCR. Profiling relied on immunoSEQ multiplex PCR, and the TCRdb table lists in-frame clones only, not all of them. The table lists around 170,000 clones, roughly 82% of them singletons. For this clone: Its antigen is not identified.

Study-level findings and limits: Later analysis suggested most CMV-associated TCR beta chains were HLA-restricted.

The V gene's germline CDR1 is MDHEN and CDR2 SYDVKM. The CDR3 totals 15 residues. V shed 8 bases and J 2 bases; nucleotides not matched to a gene: 9. The sequence was obtained from a middle-aged man in good health and CMV-seronegative. The sample comprised PBMCs. J is TRBJ2-1 and V is TRBV28, with 7 bases aligning to TRBD2. The CDR3 DNA reads TGTGCCAGCCCCCCGGACGGGGGGACCTACAATGAGCAGTTCTTC. Translating gives CASPPDGGTYNEQFF. Full variable domain (remainder filled in from reference TRBV28 and TRBJ2-1): DVKVTQSSRYLVKRTGEKVFLECVQDMDHENMFWYRQDPGLGLRLIYFSYDVKMKEKGDIPEGYSVSREKKERFSLILESASTNQTSMYLCASPPDGGTYNEQFFGPGTRLTVL.